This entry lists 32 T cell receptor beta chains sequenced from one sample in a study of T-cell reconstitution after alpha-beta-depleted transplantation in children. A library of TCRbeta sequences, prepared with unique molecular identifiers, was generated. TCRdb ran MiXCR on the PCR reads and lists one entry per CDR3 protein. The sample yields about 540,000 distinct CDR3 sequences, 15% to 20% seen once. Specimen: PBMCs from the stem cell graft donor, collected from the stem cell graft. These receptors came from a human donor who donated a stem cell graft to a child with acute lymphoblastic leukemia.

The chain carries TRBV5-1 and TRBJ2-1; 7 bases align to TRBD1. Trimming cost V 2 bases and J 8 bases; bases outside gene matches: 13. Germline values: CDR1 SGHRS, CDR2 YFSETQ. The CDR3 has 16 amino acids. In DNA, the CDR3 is TGCGCCAGCAGCTTACCGGCAGGGGGTCCCGGGGATGAGCAGTTCTTC. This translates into CASSLPAGGPGDEQFF.

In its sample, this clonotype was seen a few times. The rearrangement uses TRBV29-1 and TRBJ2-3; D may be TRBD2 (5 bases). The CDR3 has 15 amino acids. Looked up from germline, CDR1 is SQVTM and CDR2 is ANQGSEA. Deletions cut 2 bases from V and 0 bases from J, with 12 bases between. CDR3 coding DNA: TGCAGCGTTGAATTTACGGGAAGGAGCACAGATACGCAGTATTTT. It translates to CSVEFTGRSTDTQYF.

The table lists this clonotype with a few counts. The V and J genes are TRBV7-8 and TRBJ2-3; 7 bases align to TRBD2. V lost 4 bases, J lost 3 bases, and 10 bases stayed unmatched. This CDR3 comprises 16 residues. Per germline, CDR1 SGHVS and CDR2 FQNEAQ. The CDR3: CASSSLGGSLTDTQYF. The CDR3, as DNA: TGTGCCAGCAGCTCCTTGGGCGGGAGTTTAACAGATACGCAGTATTTT. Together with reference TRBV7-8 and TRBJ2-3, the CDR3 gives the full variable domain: GAGVSQSPRYKVAKRGQDVALRCDPISGHVSLFWYQQALGQGPEFLTYFQNEAQLDKSGLPSDRFFAERPEGSVSTLKIQRTQQEDSAVYLCASSSLGGSLTDTQYFGPGTRLTVL.

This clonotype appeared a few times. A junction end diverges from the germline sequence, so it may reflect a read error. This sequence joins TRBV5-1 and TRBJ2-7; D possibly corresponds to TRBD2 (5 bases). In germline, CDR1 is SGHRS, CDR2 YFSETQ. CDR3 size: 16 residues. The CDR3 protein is CASTLTAGLSSYEQYF. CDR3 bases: TGCGCCAGCACCTTGACGGCGGGCCTAAGCTCCTACGAGCAGTACTTC.

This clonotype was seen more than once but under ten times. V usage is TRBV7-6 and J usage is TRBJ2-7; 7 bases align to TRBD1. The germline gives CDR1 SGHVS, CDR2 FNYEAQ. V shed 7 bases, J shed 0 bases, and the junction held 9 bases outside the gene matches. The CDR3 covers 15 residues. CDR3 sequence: CASTKTRDSSYEQYF. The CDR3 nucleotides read TGTGCCAGCACCAAAACCCGGGACAGCTCCTACGAGCAGTACTTC.

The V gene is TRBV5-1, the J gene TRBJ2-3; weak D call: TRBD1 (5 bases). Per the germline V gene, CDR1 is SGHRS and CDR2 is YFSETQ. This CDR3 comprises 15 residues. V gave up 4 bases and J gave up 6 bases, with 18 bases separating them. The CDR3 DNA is TGCGCCAGCAGCCCGGGCCCCAGGGAAGGGGATACGCAGTATTTT. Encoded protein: CASSPGPREGDTQYF.

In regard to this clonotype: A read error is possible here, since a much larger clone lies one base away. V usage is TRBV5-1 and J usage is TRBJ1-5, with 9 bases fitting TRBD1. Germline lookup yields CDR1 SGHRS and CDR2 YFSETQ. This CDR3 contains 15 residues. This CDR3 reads CDSSAGTGYNQPQHF. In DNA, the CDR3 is TGCGACAGCAGCGCCGGGACAGGGTACAATCAGCCCCAGCATTTT.

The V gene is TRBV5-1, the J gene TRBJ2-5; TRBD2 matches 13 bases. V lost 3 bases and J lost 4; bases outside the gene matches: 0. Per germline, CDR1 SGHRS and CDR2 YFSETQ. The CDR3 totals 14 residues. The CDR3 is CASSWTSGRETQYF. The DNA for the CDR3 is TGCGCCAGCAGCTGGACTAGCGGGAGAGAGACCCAGTACTTC.

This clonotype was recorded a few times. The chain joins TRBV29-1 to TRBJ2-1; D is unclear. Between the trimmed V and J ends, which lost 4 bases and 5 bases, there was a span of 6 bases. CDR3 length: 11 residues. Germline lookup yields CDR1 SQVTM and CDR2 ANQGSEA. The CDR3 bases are TGCAGCGTTGGGGTTGACAATGAGCAGTTCTTC. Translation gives CSVGVDNEQFF.

For the CDR3, the DNA is TGCGCCACCCAATCGACGGGACTAGCGGGAGTCCCAGATACGCAGTATTTT. Translation gives CATQSTGLAGVPDTQYF. V is TRBV5-1 and J is TRBJ2-3; 14 nucleotides line up with TRBD2. The germline V gene has CDR1 SGHRS and CDR2 YFSETQ. The CDR3 covers 17 residues. V was pared by 9 bases and J by 4 bases, with 13 bases of the junction left unmatched.

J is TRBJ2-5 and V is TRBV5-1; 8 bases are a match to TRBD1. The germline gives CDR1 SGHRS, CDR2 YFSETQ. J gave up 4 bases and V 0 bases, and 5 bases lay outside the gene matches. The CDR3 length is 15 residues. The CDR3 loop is CASSLGQGTGETQYF. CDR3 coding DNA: TGCGCCAGCAGCTTGGGACAGGGGACCGGAGAGACCCAGTACTTC.

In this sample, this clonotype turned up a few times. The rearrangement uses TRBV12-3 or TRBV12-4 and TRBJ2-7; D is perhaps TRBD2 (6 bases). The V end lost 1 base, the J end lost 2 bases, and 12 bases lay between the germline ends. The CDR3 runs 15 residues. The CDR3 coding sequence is TGTGCCAGCAGTTTAGTTGCGGAGGGGACCTACGAGCAGTACTTC. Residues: CASSLVAEGTYEQYF.

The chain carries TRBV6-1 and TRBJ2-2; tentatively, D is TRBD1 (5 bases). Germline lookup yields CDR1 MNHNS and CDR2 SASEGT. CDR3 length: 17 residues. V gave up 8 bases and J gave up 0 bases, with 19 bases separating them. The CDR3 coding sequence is TGTGCCAGCGTGCAGGGTAAAACCGACGCGAACACCGGGGAGCTGTTTTTT. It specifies CASVQGKTDANTGELFF.

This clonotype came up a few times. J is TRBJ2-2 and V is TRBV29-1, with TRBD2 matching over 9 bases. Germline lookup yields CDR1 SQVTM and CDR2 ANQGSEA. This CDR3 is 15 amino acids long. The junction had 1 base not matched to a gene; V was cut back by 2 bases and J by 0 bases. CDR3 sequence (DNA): TGCAGCGTTGAACTAGCGGGAACGAACACCGGGGAGCTGTTTTTT. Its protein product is CSVELAGTNTGELFF.

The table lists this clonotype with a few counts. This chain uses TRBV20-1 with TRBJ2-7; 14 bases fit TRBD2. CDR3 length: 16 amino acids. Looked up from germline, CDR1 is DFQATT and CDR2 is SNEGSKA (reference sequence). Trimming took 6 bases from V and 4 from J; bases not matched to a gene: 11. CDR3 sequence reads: CSAGGTSGSLWYEQYF. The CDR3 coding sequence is TGCAGTGCCGGTGGGACTAGCGGGAGTTTATGGTACGAGCAGTACTTC.

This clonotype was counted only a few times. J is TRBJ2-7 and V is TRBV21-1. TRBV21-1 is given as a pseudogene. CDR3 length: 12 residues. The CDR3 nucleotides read TGTGCCAGCAGCACAGGTATCTACGAGCAGTACTTC. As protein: CASSTGIYEQYF.

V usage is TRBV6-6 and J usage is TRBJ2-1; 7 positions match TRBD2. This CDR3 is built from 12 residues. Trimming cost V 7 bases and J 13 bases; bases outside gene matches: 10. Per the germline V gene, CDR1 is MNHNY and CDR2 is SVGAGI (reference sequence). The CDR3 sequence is CASTEMGGPQFF. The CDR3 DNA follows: TGTGCCAGCACCGAAATGGGAGGGCCCCAGTTCTTC.

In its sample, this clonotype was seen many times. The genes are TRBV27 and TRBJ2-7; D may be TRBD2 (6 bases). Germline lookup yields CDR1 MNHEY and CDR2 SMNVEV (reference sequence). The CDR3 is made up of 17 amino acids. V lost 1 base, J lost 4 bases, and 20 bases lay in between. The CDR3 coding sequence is TGTGCCAGCAGTTTATTCAGTCCTAAGGAGGGCCAATACGAGCAGTACTTC. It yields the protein CASSLFSPKEGQYEQYF.

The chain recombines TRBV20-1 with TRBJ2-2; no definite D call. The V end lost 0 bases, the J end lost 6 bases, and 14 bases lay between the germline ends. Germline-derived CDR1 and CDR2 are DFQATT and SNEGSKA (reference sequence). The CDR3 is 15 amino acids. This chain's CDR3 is CSARDHGLPPGELFF. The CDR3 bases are TGCAGTGCTAGAGATCACGGCCTCCCCCCCGGGGAGCTGTTTTTT.

The CDR3 loop reads CASSQAPQDQNIQYF. CDR3 nucleotides: TGCGCCAGCAGCCAGGCTCCCCAGGATCAAAACATTCAGTACTTC. V is TRBV4-1 and J is TRBJ2-4, with D unclear. V lost 3 bases and J 5 bases, leaving 14 bases between the germline ends. Germline V gene data show CDR1 as MGHRA and CDR2 as YSYEKL. This CDR3 is 15 amino acids long.

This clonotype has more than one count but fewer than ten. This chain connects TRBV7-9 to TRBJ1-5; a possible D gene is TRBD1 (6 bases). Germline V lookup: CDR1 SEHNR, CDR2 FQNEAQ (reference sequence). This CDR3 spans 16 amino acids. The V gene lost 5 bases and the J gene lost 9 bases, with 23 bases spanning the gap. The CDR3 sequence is CASSLKISGQSGPQHF. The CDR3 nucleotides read TGTGCCAGCAGCCTAAAAATCTCGGGACAATCTGGGCCCCAGCATTTT.

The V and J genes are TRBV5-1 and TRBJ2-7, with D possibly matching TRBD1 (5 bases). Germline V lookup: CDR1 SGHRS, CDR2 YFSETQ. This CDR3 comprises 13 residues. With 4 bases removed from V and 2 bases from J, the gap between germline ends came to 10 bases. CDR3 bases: TGCGCCAGCAGCCCGGACATCGCCTACGAGCAGTACTTC. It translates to CASSPDIAYEQYF.

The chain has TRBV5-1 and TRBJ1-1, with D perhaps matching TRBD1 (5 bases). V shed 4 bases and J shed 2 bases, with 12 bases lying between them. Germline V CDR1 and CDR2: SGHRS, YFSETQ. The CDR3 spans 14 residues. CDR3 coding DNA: TGCGCCAGCAGCGGGGGACCGGTTAACACTGAAGCTTTCTTT. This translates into CASSGGPVNTEAFF.

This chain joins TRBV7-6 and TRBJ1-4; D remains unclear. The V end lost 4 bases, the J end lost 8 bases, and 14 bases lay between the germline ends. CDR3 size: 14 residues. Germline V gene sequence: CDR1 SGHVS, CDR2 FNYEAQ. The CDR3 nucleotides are TGTGCCAGCAGCTCCCCCACTCGAGGGGAAAAACTGTTTTTT. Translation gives CASSSPTRGEKLFF. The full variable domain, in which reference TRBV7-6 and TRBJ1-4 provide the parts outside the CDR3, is GAGVSQSPRYKVTKRGQDVALRCDPISGHVSLYWYRQALGQGPEFLTYFNYEAQQDKSGLPNDRFSAERPEGSISTLTIQRTEQRDSAMYRCASSSPTRGEKLFFGSGTQLSVL.

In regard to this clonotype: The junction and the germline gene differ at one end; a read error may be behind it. The CDR3 loop is CASCQGGIGGNRSGANVLTF. The DNA of the CDR3 is TGTGCCAGCTGCCAAGGAGGAATTGGAGGGAATCGCTCTGGGGCCAACGTCCTGACTTTC. This sequence joins TRBV3-1 and TRBJ2-6; D possibly corresponds to TRBD2 (6 bases). The length of the CDR3 is 20 residues. Germline assignment: CDR1 LGHDT and CDR2 YNNKEL (reference sequence).

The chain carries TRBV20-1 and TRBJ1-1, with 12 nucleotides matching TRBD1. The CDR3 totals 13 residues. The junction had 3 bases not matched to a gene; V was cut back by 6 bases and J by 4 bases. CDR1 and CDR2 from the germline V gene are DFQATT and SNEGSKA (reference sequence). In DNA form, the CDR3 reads TGCAGTGCAGGGACAGGGGGCCGCACTGAAGCTTTCTTT. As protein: CSAGTGGRTEAFF.

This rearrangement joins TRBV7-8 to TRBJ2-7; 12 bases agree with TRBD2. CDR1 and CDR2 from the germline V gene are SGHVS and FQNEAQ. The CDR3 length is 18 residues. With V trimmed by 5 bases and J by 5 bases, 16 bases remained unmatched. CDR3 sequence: CASSPRTSGTAGPNEQYF. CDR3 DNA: TGTGCCAGCAGCCCTCGGACTAGCGGGACGGCCGGGCCAAACGAGCAGTACTTC. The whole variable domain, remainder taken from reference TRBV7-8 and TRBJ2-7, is GAGVSQSPRYKVAKRGQDVALRCDPISGHVSLFWYQQALGQGPEFLTYFQNEAQLDKSGLPSDRFFAERPEGSVSTLKIQRTQQEDSAVYLCASSPRTSGTAGPNEQYFGPGTRLTVT.

The CDR3 DNA reads as TGTGCCAGCAGGAGACAGGGTAATGAGCAGTTCTTC. Translation gives CASRRQGNEQFF. The chain joins TRBV28 to TRBJ2-1, with TRBD1 matching 7 bases. The CDR3 extends over 12 amino acids. J gave up 7 bases and V 6 bases, and 3 bases lay outside the gene matches. Germline CDR1 reads MDHEN; CDR2 reads SYDVKM. Using reference TRBV28 and TRBJ2-1 for the parts outside the CDR3, the full variable domain is DVKVTQSSRYLVKRTGEKVFLECVQDMDHENMFWYRQDPGLGLRLIYFSYDVKMKEKGDIPEGYSVSREKKERFSLILESASTNQTSMYLCASRRQGNEQFFGPGTRLTVL.

The CDR3 loop is CASSPGDGDYGYTF. In DNA form, the CDR3 reads TGCGCCAGCAGTCCGGGGGACGGTGACTATGGCTACACCTTC. The V gene is TRBV10-2, the J gene TRBJ1-2, with D possibly matching TRBD1 (5 bases). This CDR3 spans 14 amino acids. Trimming cost V 5 bases and J 3 bases, with 13 bases left between them. Germline V lookup: CDR1 WSHSY, CDR2 SAAADI.

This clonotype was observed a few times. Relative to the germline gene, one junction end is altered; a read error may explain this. Written as DNA, the CDR3 is TGTGCCAGCAGTTTAGGGACAGGGGGAATCTTC. This encodes CASSLGTGGIF. This chain joins TRBV12-3 or TRBV12-4 and TRBJ2-1; 10 bases are a match to TRBD1. The CDR3 consists of 11 residues.

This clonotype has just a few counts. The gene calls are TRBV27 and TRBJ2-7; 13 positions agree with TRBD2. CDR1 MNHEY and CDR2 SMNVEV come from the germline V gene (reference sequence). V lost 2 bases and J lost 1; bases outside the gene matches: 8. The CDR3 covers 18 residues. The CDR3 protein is CASSLRSTSGRKSYEQYF. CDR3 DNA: TGTGCCAGCAGTTTAAGGTCGACTAGCGGGAGGAAATCCTACGAGCAGTACTTC.

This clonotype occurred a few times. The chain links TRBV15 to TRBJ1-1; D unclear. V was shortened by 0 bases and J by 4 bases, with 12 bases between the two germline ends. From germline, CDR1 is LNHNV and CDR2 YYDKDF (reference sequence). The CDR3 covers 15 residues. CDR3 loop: CATSRDGDGSTEAFF. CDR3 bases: TGTGCCACCAGCAGAGATGGGGATGGTAGCACTGAAGCTTTCTTT. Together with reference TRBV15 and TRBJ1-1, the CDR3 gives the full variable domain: DAMVIQNPRYQVTQFGKPVTLSCSQTLNHNVMYWYQQKSSQAPKLLFHYYDKDFNNEADTPDNFQSRRPNTSFCFLDIRSPGLGDTAMYLCATSRDGDGSTEAFFGQGTRLTVV.